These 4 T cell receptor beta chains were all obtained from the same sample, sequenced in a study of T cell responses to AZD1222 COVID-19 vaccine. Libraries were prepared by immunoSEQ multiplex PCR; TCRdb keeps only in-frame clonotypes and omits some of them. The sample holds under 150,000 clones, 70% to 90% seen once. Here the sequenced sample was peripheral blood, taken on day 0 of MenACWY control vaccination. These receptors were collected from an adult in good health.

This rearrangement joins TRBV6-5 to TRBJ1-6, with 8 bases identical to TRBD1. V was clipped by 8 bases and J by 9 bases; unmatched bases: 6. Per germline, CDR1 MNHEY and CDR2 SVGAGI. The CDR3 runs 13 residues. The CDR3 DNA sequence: TGTGCCAGCGGGCGAGACAGGGGTTCACCCCTCCACTTT. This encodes CASGRDRGSPLHF.

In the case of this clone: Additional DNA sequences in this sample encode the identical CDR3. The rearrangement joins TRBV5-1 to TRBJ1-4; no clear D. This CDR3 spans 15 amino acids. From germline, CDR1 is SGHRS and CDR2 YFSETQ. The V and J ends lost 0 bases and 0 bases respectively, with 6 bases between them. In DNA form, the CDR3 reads TGCGCCAGCAGCTTGGCGGGATCAACTAATGAAAAACTGTTTTTT. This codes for CASSLAGSTNEKLFF. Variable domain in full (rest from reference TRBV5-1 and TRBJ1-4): KAGVTQTPRYLIKTRGQQVTLSCSPISGHRSVSWYQQTPGQGLQFLFEYFSETQRNKGNFPGRFSGRQFSNSRSEMNVSTLELGDSALYLCASSLAGSTNEKLFFGSGTQLSVL.

CDR3 sequence (DNA): TGCAGCTTCGGTGGGAACTATGGCTACACCTTC. Translation: CSFGGNYGYTF. The chain combines TRBV29-1 with TRBJ1-2; D is ambiguous. CDR1 and CDR2 from the germline V gene are SQVTM and ANQGSEA. V dropped 8 bases and J dropped 2 bases, with 9 bases sitting between them. This CDR3 has 11 amino acids. Supplemented by reference TRBV29-1 and TRBJ1-2, the full variable domain reads SAVISQKPSRDICQRGTSLTIQCQVDSQVTMMFWYRQQPGQSLTLIATANQGSEATYESGFVIDKFPISRPNLTFSTLTVSNMSPEDSSIYLCSFGGNYGYTFGSGTRLTVV.

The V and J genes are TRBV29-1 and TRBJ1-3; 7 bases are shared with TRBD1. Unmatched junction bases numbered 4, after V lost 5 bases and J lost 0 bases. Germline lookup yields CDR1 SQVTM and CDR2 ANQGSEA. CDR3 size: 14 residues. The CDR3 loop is CSVSTGDSGNTIYF. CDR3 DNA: TGCAGCGTTTCTACAGGGGACTCTGGAAACACCATATATTTT.